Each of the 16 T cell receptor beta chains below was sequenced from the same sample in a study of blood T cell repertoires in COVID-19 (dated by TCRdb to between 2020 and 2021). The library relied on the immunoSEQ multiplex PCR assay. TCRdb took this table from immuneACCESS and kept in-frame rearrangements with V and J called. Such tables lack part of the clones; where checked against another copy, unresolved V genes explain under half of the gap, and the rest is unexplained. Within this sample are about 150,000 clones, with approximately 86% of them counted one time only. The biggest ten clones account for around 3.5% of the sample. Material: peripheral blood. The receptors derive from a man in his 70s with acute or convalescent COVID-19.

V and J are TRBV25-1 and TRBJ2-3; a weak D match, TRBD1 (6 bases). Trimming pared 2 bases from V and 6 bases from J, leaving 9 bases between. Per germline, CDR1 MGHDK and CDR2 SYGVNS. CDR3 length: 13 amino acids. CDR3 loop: CASSEQGMDTQYF. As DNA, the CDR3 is TGTGCCAGCAGTGAACAGGGGATGGATACGCAGTATTTT.

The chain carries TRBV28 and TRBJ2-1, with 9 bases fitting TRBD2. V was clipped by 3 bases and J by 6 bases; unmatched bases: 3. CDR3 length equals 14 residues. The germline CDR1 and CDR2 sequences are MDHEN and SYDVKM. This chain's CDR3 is CASSFLSGSNEQFF. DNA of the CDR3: TGTGCCAGCAGTTTCCTTAGCGGGAGCAATGAGCAGTTCTTC.

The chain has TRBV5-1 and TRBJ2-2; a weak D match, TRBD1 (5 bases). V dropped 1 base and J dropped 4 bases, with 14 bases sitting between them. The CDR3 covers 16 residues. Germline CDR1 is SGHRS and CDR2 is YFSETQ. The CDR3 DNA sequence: TGCGCCAGCAGCTTGCAGGGCGCGGTAGGCACCGGGGAGCTGTTTTTT. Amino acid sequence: CASSLQGAVGTGELFF.

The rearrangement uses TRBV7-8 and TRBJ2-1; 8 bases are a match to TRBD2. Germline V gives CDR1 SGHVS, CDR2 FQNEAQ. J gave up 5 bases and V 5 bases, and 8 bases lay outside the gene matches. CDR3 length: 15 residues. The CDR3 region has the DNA TGTGCCAGCAGCCCAGTGCCAGCGGGAGACAATGAGCAGTTCTTC. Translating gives CASSPVPAGDNEQFF.

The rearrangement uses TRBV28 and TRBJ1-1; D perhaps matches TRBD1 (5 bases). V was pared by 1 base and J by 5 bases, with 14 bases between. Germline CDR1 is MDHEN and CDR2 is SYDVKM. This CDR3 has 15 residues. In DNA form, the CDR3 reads TGTGCCAGCAGTTTATCGTTTCAGGGTGGTACTGAAGCTTTCTTT. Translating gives CASSLSFQGGTEAFF. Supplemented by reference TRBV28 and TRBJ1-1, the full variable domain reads DVKVTQSSRYLVKRTGEKVFLECVQDMDHENMFWYRQDPGLGLRLIYFSYDVKMKEKGDIPEGYSVSREKKERFSLILESASTNQTSMYLCASSLSFQGGTEAFFGQGTRLTVV.

The CDR3 DNA reads as TGTGCCAGCGGAGGACAGGGATTCTACGAGCAGTACTTC. Protein sequence: CASGGQGFYEQYF. J is TRBJ2-7 and V is TRBV2; 8 bases fit TRBD1. J was trimmed by 3 bases and V by 8 bases; bases with no gene match: 6. The CDR3 is 13 residues long. CDR1 SNHLY and CDR2 FYNNEI come from the germline V gene.

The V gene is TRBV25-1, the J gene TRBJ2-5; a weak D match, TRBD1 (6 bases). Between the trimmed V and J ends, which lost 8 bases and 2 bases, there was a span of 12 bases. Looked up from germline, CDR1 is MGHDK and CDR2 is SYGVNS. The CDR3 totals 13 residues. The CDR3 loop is CASGTGYQETQYF. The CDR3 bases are TGTGCCAGCGGAACAGGGTATCAAGAGACCCAGTACTTC.

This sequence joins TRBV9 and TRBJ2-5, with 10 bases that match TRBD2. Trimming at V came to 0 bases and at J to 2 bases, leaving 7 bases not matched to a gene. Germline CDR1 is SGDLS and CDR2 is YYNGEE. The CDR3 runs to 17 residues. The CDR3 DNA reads TGTGCCAGCAGCGTAGTGGTAGCGGGAGGCCTACAAGAGACCCAGTACTTC. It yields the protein CASSVVVAGGLQETQYF.

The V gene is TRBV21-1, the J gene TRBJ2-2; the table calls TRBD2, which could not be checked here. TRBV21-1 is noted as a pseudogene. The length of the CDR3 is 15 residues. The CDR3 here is CASSKVGLDTGELFF. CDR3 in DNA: TGTGCCAGCAGCAAAGTGGGACTGGACACCGGGGAGCTGTTTTTT.

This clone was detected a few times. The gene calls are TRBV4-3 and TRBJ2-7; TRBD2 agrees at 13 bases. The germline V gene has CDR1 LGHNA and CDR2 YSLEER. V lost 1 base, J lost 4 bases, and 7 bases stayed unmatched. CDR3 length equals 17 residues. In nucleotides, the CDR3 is TGCGCCAGCAGCCAAGGACTAGCGGGAGGATTGGGTTACGAGCAGTACTTC. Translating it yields CASSQGLAGGLGYEQYF.

The CDR3 nucleotides read TGCGCCAGCAGCTTCGACGGGAGCTCCTACAATGAGCAGTTCTTC. Residues: CASSFDGSSYNEQFF. The rearrangement uses TRBV5-1 and TRBJ2-1, with a possible D match to TRBD2 (6 bases). V lost 2 bases and J 0 bases, leaving 9 bases between the germline ends. CDR3 length: 15 residues. From germline, CDR1 is SGHRS and CDR2 YFSETQ.

CDR3 sequence: CASSLAASSGSGTGELFF. The CDR3 nucleotides are TGTGCCAGCAGCTTAGCGGCATCCAGCGGGTCGGGCACCGGGGAGCTGTTTTTT. The chain recombines TRBV7-8 with TRBJ2-2; perhaps TRBD2 as D (6 bases). Per the germline V gene, CDR1 is SGHVS and CDR2 is FQNEAQ. The CDR3 extends over 18 amino acids. Trimming stripped 0 bases from V and 4 bases from J, with 18 bases between. Together with reference TRBV7-8 and TRBJ2-2, the CDR3 gives the full variable domain: GAGVSQSPRYKVAKRGQDVALRCDPISGHVSLFWYQQALGQGPEFLTYFQNEAQLDKSGLPSDRFFAERPEGSVSTLKIQRTQQEDSAVYLCASSLAASSGSGTGELFFGEGSRLTVL.

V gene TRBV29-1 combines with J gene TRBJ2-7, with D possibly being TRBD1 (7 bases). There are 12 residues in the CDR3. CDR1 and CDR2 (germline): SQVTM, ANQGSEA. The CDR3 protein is CTAEGASYEQYF. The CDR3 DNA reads TGCACCGCGGAGGGGGCCTCCTACGAGCAGTACTTC.

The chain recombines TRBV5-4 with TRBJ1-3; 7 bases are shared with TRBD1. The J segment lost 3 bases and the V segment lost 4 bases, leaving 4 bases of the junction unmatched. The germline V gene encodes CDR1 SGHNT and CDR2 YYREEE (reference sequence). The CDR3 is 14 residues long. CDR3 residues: CASSPGTDGNTIYF. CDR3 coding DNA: TGTGCCAGCAGCCCGGGGACAGATGGAAACACCATATATTTT. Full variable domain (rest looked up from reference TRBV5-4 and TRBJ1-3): ETGVTQSPTHLIKTRGQQVTLRCSSQSGHNTVSWYQQALGQGPQFIFQYYREEENGRGNFPPRFSGLQFPNYSSELNVNALELDDSALYLCASSPGTDGNTIYFGEGSWLTVV.

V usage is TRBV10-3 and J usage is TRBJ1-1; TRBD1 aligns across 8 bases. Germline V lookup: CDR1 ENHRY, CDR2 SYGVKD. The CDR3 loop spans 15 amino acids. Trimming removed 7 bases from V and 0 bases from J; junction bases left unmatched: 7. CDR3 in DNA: TGTGCCATCACTGGGACAGGAGACTTGAACACTGAAGCTTTCTTT. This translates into CAITGTGDLNTEAFF.

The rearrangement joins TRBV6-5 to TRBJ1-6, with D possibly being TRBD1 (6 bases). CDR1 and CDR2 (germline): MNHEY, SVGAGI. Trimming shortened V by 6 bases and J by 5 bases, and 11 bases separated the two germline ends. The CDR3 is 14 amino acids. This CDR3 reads CASSPGQNNSPLHF. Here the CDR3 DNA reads TGTGCCAGCAGCCCCGGACAGAATAATTCACCCCTCCACTTT.